This T cell receptor (beta chain) was recorded in a study of cytomegalovirus exposure and HLA in healthy donors (dated by TCRdb to about 2017). Regarding the study in general: According to an earlier analysis of several hundred of the donors, some 170 million T cells yielded roughly 110 million unique TCR beta sequences and around 280 Gb of sequence data. In the later analysis, no new phenotypic data were used to find candidate immune exposures; instead, reliance was placed on TCR beta sequences and their occurrence across donors. Among 398 genotyped donors of the cohort, an average of about 240,000 unique TCR beta nucleotide sequences were sequenced per donor, around 20% of them non-productive. To study patterns of TCR occurrence, a later analysis re-analyzed previously published TCR beta repertoires from around 660 donors and added high-resolution HLA genotyping. Genome-wide SNP genotypes for about 60% of the 666 donors were used in a later genetic analysis, which treated that subset as a discovery cohort. Roughly 5 DR-DQ haplotypes were handled as single units for association and clustering because linkage in the cohort was strong. The study aimed to test whether cataloging public T cell receptors could reveal signatures of past pathogen exposure. In an earlier analysis of 550 to 700 of the donors, high-throughput TCR beta sequencing was used to judge whether each TCR beta V gene segment behaved as functional or pseudogenic. The study used immunosequencing to profile the T cell repertoires of more than 650 subjects and linked those repertoires to cytomegalovirus serostatus. To predict cytomegalovirus infection status, the study brought together high-throughput TCR immunosequencing, statistical association of individual TCRs with disease status, and machine learning. Alongside the repertoire data, information on donor age, sex, ethnicity and CMV serostatus was compiled. Around 320 gigabases of sequencing data and approximately 84 million unique TCR sequences were included in an early release covering several hundred HLA-typed donors. Both class I and class II loci were covered by HLA typing, at four-digit resolution. Typing coverage differed by locus: A, B, C, DRB1 and DQB1 were typed in roughly 620-630 donors, DQA1 in 522, DPA1 in roughly 590, and DPB1 in about 450. The genetic ancestry cluster associated with self-reported Caucasian donors included approximately 85% of the approximately 430 genotyped donors. Every repertoire in the discovery cohort had been generated on one and the same sequencing platform. In addition to the first cohort of about 650 subjects, a separate validation cohort of 130 or so different subjects was used.

In total, approximately 690 healthy bone marrow donors made up the cohort. Cohort members were all nominally healthy when sampled, although unrecorded immune exposures were likely present. The donor tested CMV seropositive and was one of the 289 seropositive cohort members. Each donor provided a peripheral blood sample, and peripheral blood mononuclear cells were used for TCR beta sequencing. The Qiagen DNeasy Blood Extraction Kit was used to extract genomic DNA from the blood cell samples. The library came from the immunoSEQ multiplex PCR assay. For the multiplex PCR, a mixture combining 60 forward primers for TCR Vbeta segments and 13 reverse primers for TCR Jbeta segments was used. A multiplex PCR assay on genomic DNA amplified the CDR3 region of rearranged TCR beta genes. The amplified TCR beta libraries were sequenced on the Illumina HiSeq System as 87-base-pair reads. The study's processing was this. Across the 500 to 850 repertoires, a later analysis counted tens of millions of unique TCR beta chains, some 11 million of which were shared by at least two donors. Raw reads were error-corrected and collapsed into unique sequences with a nearest-neighbor algorithm that merged closely related sequences to remove PCR and sequencing errors. CDR3 sequences were aligned to IMGT reference sequences to assign V, D and J gene segments. For a sequence to be retained, a match of at least six nucleotides was required to both a V gene segment and a J gene segment. Rearrangements were classified as productive when the CDR3 lacked stop codons and remained in frame with V and J, and all other rearrangements were classified as non-productive. CDR3 was defined according to IMGT convention as the region running from the second conserved V-encoded cysteine to the conserved J-encoded phenylalanine. The earlier analysis of about 610 of the donors excluded any sequence lacking an unambiguous match to a single V gene segment. An earlier analysis of almost 600 of the donors classified V segments as functional when productive rearrangements were above 56.7% and as segregating when the standard deviation between donors was above 5%. A statistical classification framework was built to diagnose cytomegalovirus status from the catalog of TCR beta chain sequences. In a later analysis, V and J genes were assigned by comparing TCR nucleotide sequences against IMGT/GENE-DB human TR gene sequences. A later analysis assigned CDR3 sequences and most-parsimonious VDJ recombination scenarios with the TCRdist pipeline. A later analysis defined each TCR beta chain by its CDR3 amino acid sequence plus V-gene family, and excluded reads lacking a unique V-gene family. As a way to deal with suspected cross-contamination and a sequencing artifact, a later analysis dropped hundreds of nucleotide sequences that were highly shared and had low generation probability. In a later analysis, a clonal expansion index was calculated for each public chain from normalized within-repertoire ranks of inferred template counts. Generation probabilities in a later analysis came from a VDJ recombination model fitted to out-of-frame rearrangements, and those results were checked against IGoR. In a later analysis, hypergeometric tests were used to score TCR-TCR, TCR-HLA and TCR-CMV co-occurrence, with a repertoire-size bias correction applied to TCR pairs. False discovery rates were estimated in a later analysis by permuting HLA or CMV assignments 20 times. In a later analysis, co-occurring TCRs were grouped using DBSCAN, with TCRdist sequence similarity added in when clustering inside HLA-allele-positive subsets. Co-occurrence clustering excluded repertoires with fewer than 30,000 or more than 120,000 public chains, plus five with anomalous nucleotide sharing. The immuneACCESS repertoire file appears here via TCRdb, limited to in-frame rearrangements. These files lack a portion of the clones; in checked studies, under half of the deficit traces to unresolved V genes, and the cause of the others is not known. The DNA was the basis for D and trimming; V, J and clone size are from that table. The sample profile shows roughly 250,000 clones; about four fifths of them were found once. Together, the top ten hold more than 1.5% of the sample.

General findings and caveats noted by the study authors: Most TCR sequences were seen in very few donors, while some public TCRs were found in many individuals. Because some donors lacked HLA typing at each locus, the association tests relied only on the typed subset. A later genetic analysis associated a missense DCLRE1C variant with V-gene and J-gene trimming of TCR beta chains, and an independent cohort replicated the association. Specific HLA alleles were associated with about 17,000 TCR beta sequences at a false discovery rate of 0.05 in a later analysis. In the study, some 160 TCR beta chains were listed as associated with cytomegalovirus. A few of the identified cytomegalovirus-associated TCR beta chains were confirmed in vitro to be specific for cytomegalovirus antigens. Compared with equally common non-associated chains, HLA-associated TCR beta chains in a later analysis were more clonally expanded and had lower generation probabilities. An earlier analysis of some 560 of the donors showed that most TCR beta V segments appeared in productive rearrangements either about 90% or about 30% of the time, which broadly matched IMGT annotations. When HLA alleles, especially DR and DQ, strongly co-occurred, TCR associations were difficult to assign to individual alleles. A cluster of highly shared sequence variants was judged likely to be a technical artifact of the sequencing pipeline. Correlated functional status among segregating V segments might reflect linkage disequilibrium, but an unknown experimental factor could not be ruled out. Presence/absence analyses assumed roughly uniform sequencing depth across donors, an assumption that may not hold. Some IMGT-functional V segments, including TRBV6-2 and TRBV6-3, could not be told apart with the 87-base-pair reads, so those segments were excluded. In both the original and validation cohorts, the classifier was reported to diagnose cytomegalovirus status with high specificity and sensitivity. Immune exposure information for the cohort was limited to CMV serostatus. This cohort had only TCR beta chains sequenced, and the lack of alpha or paired-chain data limited which features could be detected. The earlier analysis of nearly 600 of the donors excluded seventeen rarely observed V segments, including chromosome 9 orphons, because counts were too low. According to a later analysis, TCR association rates differed among HLA loci, with DRB1 alleles showing the most associated TCRs and HLA-C alleles showing the fewest. Most CMV-associated TCR beta chains appeared to be HLA-restricted in a later analysis, and the HLA associations seemed to be driven largely by CMV exposure. In a later genetic analysis, fewer N-insertions in productive TCRs were reported among donors in an Asian-associated ancestry cluster than the roughly 700-donor mean. A further reported finding was that TCR beta sequences accurately predicted the HLA-A and HLA-B alleles for most subjects in the first cohort. According to a later analysis, parvovirus B19, influenza, CMV and Epstein-Barr virus appeared linked to several top co-occurrence clusters. The authors suggested that the approach could potentially be generalized to other disease states and immunological phenotypes.

In the case of this clone: It lacks a known antigen. Per-nucleotide qualities are absent, and no much larger clonotype sits a single base away.

V is cut by 4 bases and J by 1 base, and the space between the germline ends is 14 bases. CDR1 is given as SGHNT and CDR2 as YYREEE, both from the germline V gene (reference sequence). From the cysteine up to the phenylalanine, the CDR3 has a length of 15 residues. Only the CDR3 part of the read is kept: 45 bases, read in frame from the first base. This TCR derives from a middle-aged woman in good health and CMV-seropositive. The chain employs TRBV5-4 and TRBJ1-2; TRBD1 is a possible D gene, resting on 5 matching bases. The sequencing input was PBMCs. At the DNA level, the sequence is TGTGCCAGCAGCGGGGACTCCGCGGGTAACTATGGCTACACCTTC. It translates as CASSGDSAGNYGYTF.